This TCR beta chain was sequenced during a study of T-cell memory formation after mild COVID-19. As for the study in general: Clustering of TCRs was largely donor specific.

The V and J ends lost 4 bases and 1 base respectively, with 9 bases between them. Germline V gene sequence: CDR1 SGDLS, CDR2 YYNGEE. This CDR3 contains 14 residues. Study-wide findings and caveats: Contracting clones, day 15 to 85, had balanced CD4/CD8, and later expanders favored CD4+. Pre-infection memory carried some responding clones, suggesting that cross-reactive memory joined. Largely, contracting CD4+ clones fell within CM and EM, and contracting CD8+ clones within EMRA.

Only a few counts were recorded for this clonotype. The antigen is unknown. From the 5' RACE reads, TCRdb called clonotypes with MiXCR, one entry per CDR3 protein. The sample contains 400,000 or so distinct CDR3 sequences, 20% of which appear only once. This sequence joins TRBV9 and TRBJ1-3; no definite D call. Source material: PBMCs or a T cell subset sorted from them (not recorded which). This TCR was recovered from an adult woman who had mild COVID-19 (a few samples of this study predate the infection). Cell type and time point are not known. The CDR3 spells CASSSAGSGNTIYF. CDR3 bases: TGTGCCAGCAGCTCTGCGGGTTCTGGAAACACCATATATTTT.